These 3 T cell receptor beta chains were all obtained from the same sample, sequenced in a study of T cells after yellow fever vaccination. TCRdb independently ran MiXCR on the 5' RACE reads; one entry per CDR3 protein. In the table there are 280,000 or so distinct CDR3 sequences, under 9% of which are singletons. The sample here was CD4+ T cells sorted from PBMCs, taken 5 days after the yellow fever booster vaccination. Every receptor here comes from a man aged 18 to 35 who received the YFV17D yellow fever vaccine.

This clonotype was counted many times. A read error may account for a junction end that differs from germline. The chain uses TRBV6-2 or TRBV6-3 and TRBJ2-1, with 9 positions matching TRBD2. The germline V gene has CDR1 MNHEY and CDR2 SVGEGT. This CDR3 spans 16 amino acids. CDR3 region: CASSYLGLAGTNEQFF. CDR3 in DNA: TGTGCCAGCAGCTACTTGGGCCTAGCGGGGACCAATGAGCAGTTCTTC.

The gene calls are TRBV6-1 and TRBJ1-3, with D perhaps TRBD1 (5 bases). The CDR3 spans 15 residues. Germline CDR1 is MNHNS and CDR2 is SASEGT. The V gene lost 0 bases and the J gene lost 3 bases, with 9 bases spanning the gap. As DNA, the CDR3 is TGTGCCAGCAGTGAAGCGCACAGGCTTGGAAACACCATATATTTT. Translating it yields CASSEAHRLGNTIYF.

This sequence joins TRBV10-2 and TRBJ2-4; TRBD2 aligns across 8 bases. This CDR3 is built from 17 residues. Trimming at V came to 8 bases and at J to 8 bases, leaving 20 bases not matched to a gene. Per germline, CDR1 WSHSY and CDR2 SAAADI. The chain's CDR3 is CASVPGTRGAGEDIQYF. CDR3 nucleotides: TGCGCCAGCGTTCCCGGCACGCGGGGGGCAGGGGAAGACATTCAGTACTTC.